The rows below give T cell receptor beta chains drawn from one sample of a study of immune evolution from preneoplasia to lung adenocarcinoma. Clones were sequenced by immunoSEQ multiplex PCR, and TCRdb holds only the in-frame ones, with some missing. The sample has about 4,900 clones, roughly three quarters seen once. Material: FFPE minimally invasive lung adenocarcinoma tissue. These receptors came from a person aged 60-79 years with lung adenocarcinoma. CDR3s include the opening cysteine and the closing phenylalanine or tryptophan. D genes are given only for firm matches. Clone size, where shown, is once, few, many, or a class for clones that have expanded.

d_gene: -; v_gene: TRBV10-3; j_gene: TRBJ2-2; abundance: -; CDR3aa: CAISSPQAAGELFF; CDR3nt: TGTGCCATCAGCAGTCCCCAGGCCGCCGGGGAGCTGTTTTTT
d_gene: -; v_gene: TRBV5-1; j_gene: TRBJ1-5; abundance: -; CDR3aa: CASSRSGQPNQPQHF; CDR3nt: TGCGCCAGCAGCAGATCGGGACAACCGAATCAGCCCCAGCATTTT
d_gene: -; v_gene: TRBV1; j_gene: TRBJ2-7; abundance: once; CDR3aa: CTSSLGTESSYEQYF; CDR3nt: TGCACCAGCAGCCTCGGGACGGAGAGCTCCTACGAGCAGTACTTC
d_gene: -; v_gene: TRBV7-2; j_gene: TRBJ2-2; abundance: -; CDR3aa: CASSLNALTNTGELFF; CDR3nt: TGTGCCAGCAGCTTAAATGCACTAACGAACACCGGGGAGCTGTTTTTT
d_gene: TRBD1; v_gene: TRBV9; j_gene: TRBJ1-2; abundance: -; CDR3aa: CASSVGTGNYGYTF; CDR3nt: TGTGCCAGCAGCGTAGGGACAGGGAACTATGGCTACACCTTC
d_gene: -; v_gene: TRBV29-1; j_gene: TRBJ2-2; abundance: few; CDR3aa: CSVGGARGTGELFF; CDR3nt: TGCAGCGTTGGAGGGGCGCGAGGCACCGGGGAGCTGTTTTTT
d_gene: -; v_gene: TRBV11-2; j_gene: TRBJ2-5; abundance: once; CDR3aa: CASSIQETQYF; CDR3nt: TGTGCCAGCAGCATCCAAGAGACCCAGTACTTC
d_gene: -; v_gene: TRBV2; j_gene: TRBJ2-7; abundance: -; CDR3aa: CASSVTGRISYEQYF; CDR3nt: TGTGCCAGCAGTGTGACAGGCCGAATCTCCTACGAGCAGTACTTC
d_gene: -; v_gene: TRBV9; j_gene: TRBJ1-1; abundance: -; CDR3aa: CASSVGTNTEAFF; CDR3nt: TGTGCCAGCAGCGTAGGTACGAACACTGAAGCTTTCTTT
d_gene: -; v_gene: TRBV13; j_gene: TRBJ1-4; abundance: -; CDR3aa: CASSLRTANEKLFF; CDR3nt: TGTGCCAGCAGCCTGAGGACAGCAAATGAAAAACTGTTTTTT
d_gene: -; v_gene: TRBV5-1; j_gene: TRBJ2-1; abundance: -; CDR3aa: CASSLAPRGTNEQFF; CDR3nt: TGCGCCAGCAGCTTGGCCCCCAGGGGTACCAATGAGCAGTTCTTC
d_gene: TRBD1; v_gene: TRBV4-1; j_gene: TRBJ2-7; abundance: few; CDR3aa: CASSHPGGNRYEQYF; CDR3nt: TGCGCCAGCAGCCACCCAGGGGGAAATCGGTACGAGCAGTACTTC
d_gene: -; v_gene: TRBV29-1; j_gene: TRBJ2-7; abundance: -; CDR3aa: CSVGGGLTGALHEQYF; CDR3nt: TGCAGCGTTGGGGGGGGGCTGACAGGGGCCCTTCACGAACAGTACTTC
d_gene: -; v_gene: TRBV7-3; j_gene: TRBJ1-4; abundance: -; CDR3aa: CASSEGPDEKLFF; CDR3nt: TGTGCCAGCAGTGAGGGACCGGATGAAAAACTGTTTTTT
d_gene: -; v_gene: TRBV6-1; j_gene: TRBJ1-1; abundance: -; CDR3aa: CASSEAAYTNTEAFF; CDR3nt: TGTGCCAGCAGTGAAGCGGCCTACACCAACACTGAAGCTTTCTTT
d_gene: -; v_gene: TRBV27; j_gene: TRBJ1-6; abundance: -; CDR3aa: CASSLSTAALYNSPLHF; CDR3nt: TGTGCCAGCAGTTTATCGACAGCCGCCCTGTATAATTCACCCCTCCACTTT
d_gene: TRBD1; v_gene: TRBV6-6; j_gene: TRBJ1-5; abundance: few; CDR3aa: CASSTQTGDQPQHF; CDR3nt: TGTGCCAGCAGTACTCAGACAGGGGATCAGCCCCAGCATTTT
d_gene: TRBD1; v_gene: TRBV7-9; j_gene: TRBJ1-2; abundance: -; CDR3aa: CASSPTGIRGYTF; CDR3nt: TGTGCCAGCAGCCCGACAGGGATCCGGGGCTACACCTTC
d_gene: TRBD1; v_gene: TRBV7-9; j_gene: TRBJ2-7; abundance: -; CDR3aa: CASSLGGQGLSEQYF; CDR3nt: TGTGCCAGCAGCTTAGGGGGACAGGGTTTGAGCGAGCAGTACTTC
d_gene: -; v_gene: TRBV28; j_gene: TRBJ2-6; abundance: -; CDR3aa: CASARPVSGANVLTF; CDR3nt: TGTGCCAGCGCCAGACCGGTCTCTGGGGCCAACGTCCTGACTTTC
d_gene: -; v_gene: TRBV4-1; j_gene: TRBJ2-2; abundance: once; CDR3aa: CASSQAGSGELFF; CDR3nt: TGCGCCAGCAGCCAAGCAGGGTCCGGGGAGCTGTTTTTT
d_gene: -; v_gene: TRBV11-2; j_gene: TRBJ1-6; abundance: -; CDR3aa: CASSLDLAFVNSPLHF; CDR3nt: TGTGCCAGCAGCTTAGACCTTGCGTTCGTTAATTCACCCCTCCACTTT
d_gene: -; v_gene: TRBV27; j_gene: TRBJ1-1; abundance: -; CDR3aa: CASYRMGEAFF; CDR3nt: TGTGCCAGCTACAGGATGGGTGAAGCTTTCTTT
d_gene: TRBD2; v_gene: TRBV15; j_gene: TRBJ2-7; abundance: -; CDR3aa: CATSSNSGGAYEQYF; CDR3nt: TGTGCCACCAGCAGCAATAGCGGGGGGGCCTACGAGCAGTACTTC
d_gene: -; v_gene: TRBV6-1; j_gene: TRBJ2-4; abundance: once; CDR3aa: CASSPLMGPQGIQYF; CDR3nt: TGTGCCAGCAGCCCCCTGATGGGGCCCCAGGGCATTCAGTACTTC
d_gene: -; v_gene: TRBV30; j_gene: TRBJ1-1; abundance: -; CDR3aa: CAWNQGSGTEAFF; CDR3nt: TGTGCCTGGAATCAGGGGTCAGGGACTGAAGCTTTCTTT
d_gene: -; v_gene: TRBV30; j_gene: TRBJ2-5; abundance: -; CDR3aa: CAWSRSGETQYF; CDR3nt: TGTGCCTGGAGTAGGTCTGGAGAGACCCAGTACTTC
d_gene: -; v_gene: TRBV30; j_gene: TRBJ2-7; abundance: -; CDR3aa: CAWSISGTLPYEQYF; CDR3nt: TGTGCCTGGAGTATCTCCGGGACACTTCCCTACGAGCAGTACTTC
d_gene: -; v_gene: TRBV29-1; j_gene: TRBJ1-1; abundance: -; CDR3aa: CSVERGPNTEAFF; CDR3nt: TGCAGCGTTGAAAGAGGGCCGAACACTGAAGCTTTCTTT
d_gene: -; v_gene: TRBV6-6; j_gene: TRBJ2-3; abundance: -; CDR3aa: CASIRTIRTDTQYF; CDR3nt: TGTGCCAGCATCCGGACTATCCGCACAGATACGCAGTATTTT
d_gene: -; v_gene: TRBV6-1; j_gene: TRBJ1-1; abundance: -; CDR3aa: CASSEAGPGAAEAFF; CDR3nt: TGTGCCAGCAGTGAAGCAGGGCCAGGGGCGGCTGAAGCTTTCTTT
d_gene: TRBD1; v_gene: TRBV11-3; j_gene: TRBJ1-4; abundance: -; CDR3aa: CASSPGLTGNNEKLFF; CDR3nt: TGTGCCAGCAGCCCGGGGTTGACAGGGAACAATGAAAAACTGTTTTTT
d_gene: TRBD2; v_gene: TRBV11-2; j_gene: TRBJ2-1; abundance: -; CDR3aa: CASTPTSVPYNEQFF; CDR3nt: TGTGCCAGCACTCCTACTAGCGTACCCTACAATGAGCAGTTCTTC
d_gene: -; v_gene: TRBV6-5; j_gene: TRBJ1-2; abundance: -; CDR3aa: CASRKGFNYGYTF; CDR3nt: TGTGCCAGCAGAAAAGGGTTTAACTATGGCTACACCTTC
d_gene: -; v_gene: TRBV28; j_gene: TRBJ1-4; abundance: -; CDR3aa: CASSLDREKLFF; CDR3nt: TGTGCCAGCAGTTTGGACAGAGAAAAACTGTTTTTT
d_gene: -; v_gene: TRBV20-1; j_gene: TRBJ1-2; abundance: -; CDR3aa: CSVKENYGYTF; CDR3nt: TGCAGTGTTAAAGAAAACTATGGCTACACCTTC
d_gene: -; v_gene: TRBV19; j_gene: TRBJ1-2; abundance: -; CDR3aa: CASTKSGVGYGYTF; CDR3nt: TGTGCCAGTACCAAGTCGGGGGTAGGGTATGGCTACACCTTC
d_gene: TRBD1; v_gene: TRBV28; j_gene: TRBJ1-4; abundance: -; CDR3aa: CASSSGQGAYEKLFF; CDR3nt: TGTGCCAGCAGTTCCGGACAGGGGGCTTATGAAAAACTGTTTTTT
d_gene: TRBD2; v_gene: TRBV7-2; j_gene: TRBJ2-7; abundance: -; CDR3aa: CASSTSGGGEQYF; CDR3nt: TGTGCCAGCAGTACTAGCGGGGGGGGCGAGCAGTACTTC
d_gene: -; v_gene: TRBV6-6; j_gene: TRBJ1-4; abundance: -; CDR3aa: CASSLDSGREKLFF; CDR3nt: TGTGCCAGCAGTCTGGACAGTGGTAGGGAAAAACTGTTTTTT
d_gene: -; v_gene: TRBV28; j_gene: TRBJ1-4; abundance: -; CDR3aa: CASSFSPGEANEKLFF; CDR3nt: TGTGCCAGCAGTTTTAGCCCGGGGGAAGCTAATGAAAAACTGTTTTTT
d_gene: -; v_gene: TRBV27; j_gene: TRBJ2-3; abundance: -; CDR3aa: CASSLWGGAPDTQYF; CDR3nt: TGTGCCAGCAGTTTATGGGGCGGGGCGCCAGATACGCAGTATTTT
d_gene: TRBD1; v_gene: TRBV5-1; j_gene: TRBJ2-3; abundance: -; CDR3aa: CASSTRQGTSTQYF; CDR3nt: TGCGCCAGCAGCACCAGACAGGGAACAAGCACGCAGTATTTT
d_gene: TRBD1; v_gene: TRBV2; j_gene: TRBJ1-1; abundance: -; CDR3aa: CASRGQLNTEAFF; CDR3nt: TGTGCCAGCAGGGGACAGTTGAACACTGAAGCTTTCTTT
d_gene: -; v_gene: TRBV30; j_gene: TRBJ2-1; abundance: -; CDR3aa: CAWSGQIASYNEQFF; CDR3nt: TGTGCCTGGAGTGGTCAGATTGCCTCCTACAATGAGCAGTTCTTC
d_gene: TRBD1; v_gene: TRBV11-3; j_gene: TRBJ2-2; abundance: -; CDR3aa: CASSLGQGLVAGELFF; CDR3nt: TGTGCCAGCAGCCTGGGACAGGGGTTAGTGGCCGGGGAGCTGTTTTTT
d_gene: TRBD1; v_gene: TRBV2; j_gene: TRBJ2-5; abundance: -; CDR3aa: CARDRLGQETQYF; CDR3nt: TGTGCCAGGGACAGGCTGGGACAAGAGACCCAGTACTTC
d_gene: -; v_gene: TRBV15; j_gene: TRBJ2-2; abundance: -; CDR3aa: CATGAGGTGELFF; CDR3nt: TGTGCCACCGGGGCCGGGGGCACCGGGGAGCTGTTTTTT
d_gene: -; v_gene: TRBV11-2; j_gene: TRBJ2-3; abundance: few; CDR3aa: CASSLGARLDTDTQYF; CDR3nt: TGTGCCAGCAGCTTAGGCGCTCGACTAGACACAGATACGCAGTATTTT
d_gene: TRBD1; v_gene: TRBV27; j_gene: TRBJ1-1; abundance: -; CDR3aa: CASSAPGTGRIGAFF; CDR3nt: TGTGCCAGCAGTGCCCCCGGGACAGGGAGGATTGGAGCTTTCTTT
d_gene: -; v_gene: TRBV10-1; j_gene: TRBJ2-7; abundance: -; CDR3aa: CARPPGTDPYEQYF; CDR3nt: TGCGCCAGACCTCCCGGGACGGACCCCTACGAGCAGTACTTC
d_gene: TRBD2; v_gene: TRBV11-2; j_gene: TRBJ2-7; abundance: -; CDR3aa: CASSRGTSGGSSYEQYF; CDR3nt: TGTGCCAGCAGCCGAGGGACTAGCGGGGGGAGCTCCTACGAGCAGTACTTC